These T cell receptor beta chains were read from a single sample in a study of cytomegalovirus exposure and HLA in healthy donors. Assay: immunoSEQ multiplex PCR; the TCRdb copy retains only in-frame clones and omits some. Of roughly 120,000 clones listed, around three quarters are singletons. The sample consisted of PBMCs. Every receptor here comes from a male donor in good health and CMV-seronegative. CDR3s include the opening cysteine and the closing phenylalanine or tryptophan. Fields, in order: D gene, J gene, V gene, clone size, CDR3 DNA, CDR3 protein. The D gene is left open where the match is weak. Size is stated for part of the rows, as once, few or many counts, or as a class when the clone is expanded.

d_gene: .; j_gene: TRBJ2-5; v_gene: TRBV6-4; abundance: .; CDR3nt: TGTGCCAGCAGCCCCCAGGGGGGCGATCAAGAGACCCAGTACTTC; CDR3aa: CASSPQGGDQETQYF
d_gene: .; j_gene: TRBJ2-5; v_gene: TRBV10-2; abundance: .; CDR3nt: TGCGCCAGCAGTGATTATAGTCTCGGGTACCAAGAGACCCAGTACTTC; CDR3aa: CASSDYSLGYQETQYF
d_gene: .; j_gene: TRBJ1-2; v_gene: TRBV2; abundance: .; CDR3nt: TGTGCCAGCAGTGAACTCACAGGCTACTATGGCTACACCTTC; CDR3aa: CASSELTGYYGYTF
d_gene: TRBD2; j_gene: TRBJ2-7; v_gene: TRBV10-3; abundance: .; CDR3nt: TGTGCCATCAGTGACCCGACTAGCGGGTTAAGCTCCTACGAGCAGTACTTC; CDR3aa: CAISDPTSGLSSYEQYF
d_gene: .; j_gene: TRBJ2-1; v_gene: TRBV2; abundance: .; CDR3nt: TGTGCCAGCAGACCCCCCAAGAAGCCTTACAATGAGCAGTTCTTC; CDR3aa: CASRPPKKPYNEQFF
d_gene: .; j_gene: TRBJ1-1; v_gene: TRBV30; abundance: .; CDR3nt: TGTGCCTGGAGTACAGGGACGCTCACTGAAGCTTTCTTT; CDR3aa: CAWSTGTLTEAFF
d_gene: TRBD2; j_gene: TRBJ2-2; v_gene: TRBV27; abundance: .; CDR3nt: TGTGCCAGCAGTTTAGCTAGCGGGAGTGACACCGGGGAGCTGTTTTTT; CDR3aa: CASSLASGSDTGELFF
d_gene: TRBD1; j_gene: TRBJ1-2; v_gene: TRBV7-9; abundance: .; CDR3nt: TGTTCCAGCAGCAGCAGGGGAAAGCAGGGGGACTATGGCTACACCTTC; CDR3aa: CSSSSRGKQGDYGYTF
d_gene: TRBD1; j_gene: TRBJ2-7; v_gene: TRBV7-9; abundance: .; CDR3nt: TGTTCCAGCAGCTTAGTCTCGGGACAGGGGCGGAACGAGCAGTACTTC; CDR3aa: CSSSLVSGQGRNEQYF
d_gene: .; j_gene: TRBJ1-1; v_gene: TRBV7-6; abundance: .; CDR3nt: TGTGCCAGCAGCTTAGCGGCAGGGTGGAACACTGAAGCTTTCTTT; CDR3aa: CASSLAAGWNTEAFF
d_gene: .; j_gene: TRBJ2-3; v_gene: TRBV5-1; abundance: .; CDR3nt: TGCGCCAGCAGCTTGGGAGGGCATCCCAACACAGATACGCAGTATTTT; CDR3aa: CASSLGGHPNTDTQYF
d_gene: TRBD1; j_gene: TRBJ2-1; v_gene: TRBV11-2; abundance: few; CDR3nt: TGTGCCAGCAGCTTAGGCCAGGGGGCTTACAATGAGCAGTTCTTC; CDR3aa: CASSLGQGAYNEQFF
d_gene: .; j_gene: TRBJ2-3; v_gene: TRBV4-1; abundance: once; CDR3nt: TGCGCCAGCAGCCAAGATAGCCCCACAGATACGCAGTATTTT; CDR3aa: CASSQDSPTDTQYF
d_gene: .; j_gene: TRBJ1-5; v_gene: TRBV7-9; abundance: .; CDR3nt: TGTGCCAGCAGCTCCGGAGGCAGGGGTATGATCCAGCCCCAGCATTTT; CDR3aa: CASSSGGRGMIQPQHF
d_gene: TRBD2; j_gene: TRBJ2-7; v_gene: TRBV18; abundance: .; CDR3nt: TGTGCCAGCTCACCGACAGCGGGGATCCCTCCAAACTACGAGCAGTACTTC; CDR3aa: CASSPTAGIPPNYEQYF
d_gene: TRBD1; j_gene: TRBJ1-5; v_gene: TRBV7-2; abundance: .; CDR3nt: TGTGCCAGCAGCCGTCCGGGACAGCACAATCAGCCCCAGCATTTT; CDR3aa: CASSRPGQHNQPQHF
d_gene: TRBD1; j_gene: TRBJ1-2; v_gene: TRBV27; abundance: .; CDR3nt: TGTGCCAGCAGTTTGGGGACAGGACCAGCTTATGGCTACACCTTC; CDR3aa: CASSLGTGPAYGYTF
d_gene: TRBD1; j_gene: TRBJ1-5; v_gene: TRBV28; abundance: few; CDR3nt: TGTGCCAGCAGTGAATCGTGGGACAGCTTGAATCAGCCCCAGCATTTT; CDR3aa: CASSESWDSLNQPQHF
d_gene: .; j_gene: TRBJ2-7; v_gene: TRBV5-4; abundance: few; CDR3nt: TGTGCCAGCAGCTTGGGGGGGACTTCCTACGAGCAGTACTTC; CDR3aa: CASSLGGTSYEQYF
d_gene: .; j_gene: TRBJ2-6; v_gene: TRBV30; abundance: few; CDR3nt: TGTGCCTGGAGCGGCGGGTTCTCTGGGGCCAACGTCCTGACTTTC; CDR3aa: CAWSGGFSGANVLTF
d_gene: .; j_gene: TRBJ2-7; v_gene: TRBV7-9; abundance: .; CDR3nt: TGTGCCAGCAGCTCCCCGGACATCAACCCCTACGAGCAGTACTTC; CDR3aa: CASSSPDINPYEQYF
d_gene: .; j_gene: TRBJ2-5; v_gene: TRBV19; abundance: .; CDR3nt: TGTGCCAGTAGTACTCCCGCGTACCAAGAGACCCAGTACTTC; CDR3aa: CASSTPAYQETQYF
d_gene: TRBD1; j_gene: TRBJ2-5; v_gene: TRBV27; abundance: .; CDR3nt: TGTGCCAGCAGTTCGCCGGGACAGGGGATGGAGACCCAGTACTTC; CDR3aa: CASSSPGQGMETQYF
d_gene: TRBD2; j_gene: TRBJ2-1; v_gene: TRBV10-1; abundance: .; CDR3nt: TGCGCCAGCAGTGAGAGCGGGAGAGGTAATGAGCAGTTCTTC; CDR3aa: CASSESGRGNEQFF
d_gene: TRBD1; j_gene: TRBJ2-7; v_gene: TRBV5-6; abundance: .; CDR3nt: TGTGCCAGCAGCTTGCAAGGGACAGGGGACTACGAGCAGTACTTC; CDR3aa: CASSLQGTGDYEQYF
d_gene: TRBD2; j_gene: TRBJ2-1; v_gene: TRBV12-5; abundance: .; CDR3nt: TGTGCTAGTGGACCGCCTTTAAGCGGGAGTTTCCCCAATGAGCAGTTCTTC; CDR3aa: CASGPPLSGSFPNEQFF
d_gene: TRBD1; j_gene: TRBJ1-1; v_gene: TRBV18; abundance: few; CDR3nt: TGTGCCAGCTCCCCCGGACAGGGGCCTGAAGCTTTCTTT; CDR3aa: CASSPGQGPEAFF
d_gene: TRBD2; j_gene: TRBJ2-7; v_gene: TRBV7-9; abundance: .; CDR3nt: TGTGCCAGCAGCTTATTCCCTAGCGGTCCTAGGGACGAGCAGTACTTC; CDR3aa: CASSLFPSGPRDEQYF